These 29 T cell receptor beta chains share one sample of origin, sequenced in a study of blood T cell repertoires in COVID-19. Sequencing used immunoSEQ multiplex PCR; TCRdb keeps in-frame clones, though not all of them. The repertoire consists of approximately 270,000 clones, with roughly 85% occurring once and the leading ten covering around 3%. The specimen was peripheral blood. The receptors shown here come from a man between 18 and 35 years old with active or convalescent COVID-19.

The chain is built from TRBV7-2 and TRBJ2-4, with TRBD2 identical over 10 bases. Trimming cost V 7 bases and J 3 bases; bases outside gene matches: 3. The CDR3 is 14 amino acids. Looked up from germline, CDR1 is SGHTA and CDR2 is FQGNSA. In DNA, the CDR3 is TGTGCCAGCATCCCTAGCGGGGGCAAAAACATTCAGTACTTC. Translation: CASIPSGGKNIQYF.

This chain joins TRBV29-1 and TRBJ2-5; 7 bases line up with TRBD1. This CDR3 comprises 16 residues. V was clipped by 1 base and J by 1 base; unmatched bases: 9. Germline values: CDR1 SQVTM, CDR2 ANQGSEA. CDR3 nucleotide sequence: TGCAGCGTTGAAGGCCGGGACAGTACCTTCCAAGAGACCCAGTACTTC. Translating it yields CSVEGRDSTFQETQYF.

Concerning this clone itself: Other nucleotide sequences from this sample produce the same CDR3. The chain has TRBV18 and TRBJ1-1; D is undetermined. The CDR3 covers 14 residues. Trimming cost V 2 bases and J 1 base, with 8 bases left between them. CDR1 is KGHSH, CDR2 LQKENI, per germline. The CDR3 protein is CASSPSGRNTEAFF. The CDR3 coding sequence is TGTGCCAGCTCACCAAGCGGAAGGAACACTGAAGCTTTCTTT. Full variable domain (rest looked up from reference TRBV18 and TRBJ1-1): NAGVMQNPRHLVRRRGQEARLRCSPMKGHSHVYWYRQLPEEGLKFMVYLQKENIIDESGMPKERFSAEFPKEGPSILRIQQVVRGDSAAYFCASSPSGRNTEAFFGQGTRLTVV.

A single count supports this clone. The V gene is TRBV18, the J gene TRBJ2-7; D is possibly TRBD2 (5 bases). V was cut by 0 bases and J by 2 bases, with 14 bases left in between. This CDR3 contains 16 residues. From germline, CDR1 is KGHSH and CDR2 LQKENI. Written as DNA, the CDR3 is TGTGCCAGCTCACCACCCATCCGGGAAAACCCCTACGAGCAGTACTTC. Its translation: CASSPPIRENPYEQYF. Using reference TRBV18 and TRBJ2-7 for the parts outside the CDR3, the full variable domain is NAGVMQNPRHLVRRRGQEARLRCSPMKGHSHVYWYRQLPEEGLKFMVYLQKENIIDESGMPKERFSAEFPKEGPSILRIQQVVRGDSAAYFCASSPPIRENPYEQYFGPGTRLTVT.

The chain employs TRBV4-2 and TRBJ1-2; D not resolved. This CDR3 contains 16 residues. V dropped 1 base and J dropped 2 bases, with 14 bases sitting between them. Germline CDR1 and CDR2: LGHNA and YNFKEQ. The CDR3 spells CASSQAGFADNYGYTF. In nucleotides, the CDR3 is TGTGCCAGCAGCCAAGCGGGGTTCGCAGACAACTATGGCTACACCTTC.

The count of this clone is one. The chain couples TRBV15 to TRBJ1-4, with no clear D. Germline CDR1 is LNHNV and CDR2 is YYDKDF (reference sequence). V dropped 0 bases and J dropped 7 bases, with 15 bases sitting between them. The CDR3 contains 16 residues. The CDR3 reads CATSRETAASLEKLFF. The CDR3 DNA sequence: TGTGCCACCAGCAGAGAGACGGCGGCTTCGCTTGAAAAACTGTTTTTT. The full variable domain, completed using reference TRBV15 and TRBJ1-4, is DAMVIQNPRYQVTQFGKPVTLSCSQTLNHNVMYWYQQKSSQAPKLLFHYYDKDFNNEADTPDNFQSRRPNTSFCFLDIRSPGLGDTAMYLCATSRETAASLEKLFFGSGTQLSVL.

This clone was observed once. This chain links TRBV30 with TRBJ2-7; a possible D gene is TRBD1 (6 bases). CDR1 GTSNPN and CDR2 SVGIG come from the germline V gene (reference sequence). V lost 0 bases and J lost 0, with 15 bases in between. The CDR3 runs 16 residues. CDR3 in amino acids: CAWSVPDRQISYEQYF. DNA of the CDR3: TGTGCCTGGAGTGTACCGGACAGACAAATCTCCTACGAGCAGTACTTC.

About this clone: A read error may produce the germline difference seen at one junction end. The genes are TRBV5-1 and TRBJ1-2; 10 bases are shared with TRBD1. The CDR3 is made up of 16 amino acids. Germline CDR1 SGHRS, CDR2 YFSETQ. The CDR3 is CASSLTGTGDNFGYTF. The CDR3 DNA sequence: TGCGCCAGCAGCTTAACCGGGACAGGGGACAACTTTGGCTACACCTTC.

V usage is TRBV9 and J usage is TRBJ2-1, with D unresolved. Germline CDR1 and CDR2: SGDLS and YYNGEE. This CDR3 comprises 12 residues. Trimming removed 0 bases at V and 10 bases at J, with 8 bases between. The CDR3 spells CASSVALNEQFF. CDR3 sequence (DNA): TGTGCCAGCAGCGTAGCACTTAACGAGCAGTTCTTC.

CDR3: CASMAAETTGGNQPQHF. DNA for the CDR3: TGTGCCAGTATGGCGGCGGAGACCACAGGGGGCAATCAGCCCCAGCATTTT. The J gene is TRBJ1-5, the V gene TRBV19, with 7 bases matching TRBD1. Germline CDR1 is LNHDA and CDR2 is SQIVND (reference sequence). The CDR3 is made up of 17 amino acids. Trimming at V came to 7 bases and at J to 2 bases, leaving 14 bases not matched to a gene.

This clone has only one observation. The chain uses TRBV10-2 and TRBJ1-1, with D maybe TRBD1 (5 bases). Germline V gene sequence: CDR1 WSHSY, CDR2 SAAADI. The CDR3 covers 17 residues. V lost 0 bases to trimming and J lost 4 bases, with 18 bases between them. CDR3: CASSESHWTKQGTEAFF. The CDR3 DNA reads TGCGCCAGCAGTGAGTCGCACTGGACAAAGCAGGGCACTGAAGCTTTCTTT.

The genes are TRBV7-9 and TRBJ1-1; 9 bases are shared with TRBD1. Germline V gene data show CDR1 as SEHNR and CDR2 as FQNEAQ (reference sequence). V lost 5 bases and J lost 8; bases outside the gene matches: 12. The CDR3 consists of 15 residues. The CDR3 region has the DNA TGTGCCAGCAGCGCCACAGGGGGCGCAAACCCAGAAGCTTTCTTT. Its protein is CASSATGGANPEAFF. The whole variable domain, filled in from reference TRBV7-9 and TRBJ1-1, reads DTGVSQNPRHKITKRGQNVTFRCDPISEHNRLYWYRQTLGQGPEFLTYFQNEAQLEKSRLLSDRFSAERPKGSFSTLEIQRTEQGDSAMYLCASSATGGANPEAFFGQGTRLTVV.

The chain is built from TRBV7-2 and TRBJ1-3; D remains unclear. The CDR3 contains 16 residues. CDR1 is SGHTA, CDR2 FQGNSA, per germline. V dropped 2 bases and J dropped 1 base, with 12 bases sitting between them. CDR3 DNA: TGTGCCAGCAGCTTACACCCCCTAAGATCTGGAAACACCATATATTTT. Its translation: CASSLHPLRSGNTIYF.

This clone occurred once. This chain joins TRBV5-4 and TRBJ2-1; 11 nucleotides align to TRBD1. This CDR3 comprises 17 residues. V was pared by 4 bases and J by 8 bases, with 14 bases of the junction left unmatched. Germline V gene lookup returns CDR1 SGHNT and CDR2 YYREEE (reference sequence). CDR3 amino acids: CASSPGQGARDGYEQFF. In nucleotides, the CDR3 is TGTGCCAGCAGCCCAGGACAGGGGGCGAGAGATGGATATGAGCAGTTCTTC.

This sequence joins TRBV28 and TRBJ2-1, with TRBD2 identical over 7 bases. Germline lookup yields CDR1 MDHEN and CDR2 SYDVKM. V lost 6 bases to trimming and J lost 12 bases; unmatched junction nucleotides: 20. This CDR3 spans 16 amino acids. CDR3 DNA: TGTGCCAGCAGCTTAAAGCGGGACTCGATCTTGAGGGTGCAGTTCTTC. Protein sequence: CASSLKRDSILRVQFF.

This clone was detected only a few times. The genes are TRBV6-2 or TRBV6-3 and TRBJ1-2; possible D gene TRBD1, 5 bases. V lost 5 bases and J 0 bases, leaving 10 bases between the germline ends. The CDR3 is 14 residues long. The germline gives CDR1 MNHEY, CDR2 SVGEGT. CDR3 DNA sequence: TGTGCCAGCAGTAGTGGAGGGGCTAACTATGGCTACACCTTC. Residues: CASSSGGANYGYTF.

This sequence joins TRBV5-1 and TRBJ1-5; D call uncertain. Germline values: CDR1 SGHRS, CDR2 YFSETQ. This CDR3 region has 17 residues. V was shortened by 1 base and J by 5 bases, with 19 bases between the two germline ends. CDR3 DNA: TGCGCCAGCAGCTTGAAAGTTTGGCGGCGAGGATATCAGCCCCAGCATTTT. Translation gives CASSLKVWRRGYQPQHF.

The rearrangement uses TRBV2 and TRBJ1-2; possibly TRBD1 for D (5 bases). In germline, CDR1 is SNHLY, CDR2 FYNNEI. The CDR3 spans 13 residues. Trimming cost V 11 bases and J 0 bases, with 13 bases left between them. CDR3 amino acids: CASIGTSNYGYTF. Here the CDR3 DNA reads TGTGCCTCTATAGGGACTTCTAACTATGGCTACACCTTC. Variable domain in full (rest from reference TRBV2 and TRBJ1-2): EPEVTQTPSHQVTQMGQEVILRCVPISNHLYFYWYRQILGQKVEFLVSFYNNEISEKSEIFDDQFSVERPDGSNFTLKIRSTKLEDSAMYFCASIGTSNYGYTFGSGTRLTVV.

The chain couples TRBV14 to TRBJ1-2; 7 nucleotides agree with TRBD1. CDR1 is SGHDN, CDR2 FVKESK, per germline. V was pared by 4 bases and J by 7 bases, with 12 bases of the junction left unmatched. This CDR3 is built from 15 residues. The CDR3 DNA reads TGTGCCAGCAGCCCTTCCCGGACAGGAGATCCTGGCTACACCTTC. This codes for CASSPSRTGDPGYTF.

The chain uses TRBV11-2 and TRBJ1-2, with 9 nucleotides matching TRBD1. The CDR3 contains 17 residues. Germline V lookup: CDR1 SGHAT, CDR2 FQNNGV. V shed 5 bases and J 4 bases; nucleotides not matched to a gene: 14. Written as DNA, the CDR3 is TGTGCCAGCAGCCCAACCGGGACAGGGACAGCGGCCTATGGCTACACCTTC. Protein product: CASSPTGTGTAAYGYTF.

The chain is built from TRBV4-3 and TRBJ2-3, with a weak D call TRBD2 (7 bases). V lost 0 bases and J lost 11, with 12 bases in between. Germline CDR1 reads LGHNA; CDR2 reads YSLEER. The CDR3 contains 13 residues. CDR3 in DNA: TGCGCCAGCAGCCAAGAGGGGCGGGGGCAGCAGTATTTT. It yields the protein CASSQEGRGQQYF.

V and J are TRBV7-9 and TRBJ2-7, with 8 bases fitting TRBD2. Germline CDR1 SEHNR, CDR2 FQNEAQ (reference sequence). Unmatched junction bases numbered 7, after V lost 1 base and J lost 2 bases. This CDR3 is built from 16 residues. CDR3 coding DNA: TGTGCCAGCAGCTTAGGGGCTGCTAGCGGGCCCTACGAGCAGTACTTC. Residues: CASSLGAASGPYEQYF.

V usage is TRBV14 and J usage is TRBJ2-6; D uncertain. CDR1 and CDR2 from the germline V gene are SGHDN and FVKESK. V was clipped by 3 bases and J by 4 bases, with 7 bases between them. The CDR3 runs 14 residues. The CDR3 reads CASSHSLGANVLTF. CDR3 coding DNA: TGTGCCAGCAGCCATTCACTGGGGGCCAACGTCCTGACTTTC.

The genes are TRBV12-5 and TRBJ1-1, with 7 bases aligning to TRBD1. Germline CDR1 LGHNT, CDR2 FRNRAP. The V segment lost 1 base and the J segment 5 bases; nucleotides outside the gene matches: 1. The CDR3 has 13 residues. The CDR3 sequence: CASGLETGTEAFF. The DNA for the CDR3 is TGTGCTAGTGGTTTGGAGACAGGGACTGAAGCTTTCTTT.

The V call is TRBV19, the J call TRBJ1-2, with D perhaps matching TRBD1 (5 bases). CDR3 size: 13 residues. The germline gives CDR1 LNHDA, CDR2 SQIVND (reference sequence). V was clipped by 10 bases and J by 4 bases, with 16 bases between them. CDR3 DNA sequence: TGTGCCATCTCCCTGGGGCTGGGCTATGGCTACACCTTC. This codes for CAISLGLGYGYTF.

The rearrangement joins TRBV4-1 to TRBJ2-4; 8 positions match TRBD2. The germline V gene has CDR1 MGHRA and CDR2 YSYEKL. The CDR3 contains 18 residues. V dropped 1 base and J dropped 1; count of bases not matched to a gene: 9. CDR3 in amino acids: CASSQGDWRGAAKNIQYF. DNA of the CDR3: TGCGCCAGCAGCCAAGGGGACTGGCGGGGGGCCGCCAAAAACATTCAGTACTTC.

The chain has TRBV6-1 and TRBJ1-6; TRBD1 aligns across 8 bases. The CDR3 contains 13 residues. V trimming: 3 bases; J trimming: 9 bases; junction bases outside the gene matches: 1. The germline V gene encodes CDR1 MNHNS and CDR2 SASEGT. The DNA for the CDR3 is TGTGCCAGCAGTGAGCAGGGGGCTTCACCCCTCCACTTT. Protein: CASSEQGASPLHF.

The J gene is TRBJ2-7, the V gene TRBV12-3 or TRBV12-4; 7 bases align to TRBD1. This CDR3 spans 13 amino acids. V lost 7 bases and J lost 2; bases outside the gene matches: 5. The CDR3 sequence is CASMGQTPYEQYF. CDR3 DNA: TGTGCCAGCATGGGACAGACCCCCTACGAGCAGTACTTC.

The chain joins TRBV2 to TRBJ2-1; 8 positions match TRBD2. The V gene end was trimmed by 10 bases and the J gene end by 4 bases; junction bases not matched to a gene: 6. This CDR3 is 13 amino acids long. Per germline, CDR1 SNHLY and CDR2 FYNNEI. The CDR3, as DNA: TGTGCCAAGGATAGCGGGATATACAATGAGCAGTTCTTC. The encoded protein is CAKDSGIYNEQFF.